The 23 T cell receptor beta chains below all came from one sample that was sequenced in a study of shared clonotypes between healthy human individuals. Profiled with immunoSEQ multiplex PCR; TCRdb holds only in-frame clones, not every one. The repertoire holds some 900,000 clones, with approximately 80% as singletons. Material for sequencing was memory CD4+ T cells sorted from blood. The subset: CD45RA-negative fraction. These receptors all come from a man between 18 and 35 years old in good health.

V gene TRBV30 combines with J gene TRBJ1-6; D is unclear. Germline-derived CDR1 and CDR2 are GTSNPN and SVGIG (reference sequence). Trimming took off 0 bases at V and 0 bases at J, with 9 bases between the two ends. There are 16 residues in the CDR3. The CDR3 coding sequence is TGTGCCTGGAGTGTTCTGGACCGCTCCTATAATTCACCCCTCCACTTT. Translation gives CAWSVLDRSYNSPLHF.

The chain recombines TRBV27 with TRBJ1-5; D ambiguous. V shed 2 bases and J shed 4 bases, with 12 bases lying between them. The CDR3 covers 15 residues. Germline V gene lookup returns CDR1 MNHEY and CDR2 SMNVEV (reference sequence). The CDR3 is CASSLVNAQNQPQHF. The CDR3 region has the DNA TGTGCCAGCAGTTTAGTCAACGCCCAAAATCAGCCCCAGCATTTT.

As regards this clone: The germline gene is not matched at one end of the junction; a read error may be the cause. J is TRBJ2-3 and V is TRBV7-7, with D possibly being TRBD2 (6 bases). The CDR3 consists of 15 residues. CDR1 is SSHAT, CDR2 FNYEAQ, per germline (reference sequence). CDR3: CASSLGGTSTDTQYF. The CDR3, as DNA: TGTGCTAGCAGCTTAGGCGGGACCAGCACAGATACGCAGTATTTT.

Here the CDR3 reads CASSPLKGPTDTQYF. CDR3 sequence (DNA): TGTGCCAGCAGCCCGTTGAAGGGTCCCACAGATACGCAGTATTTT. The chain joins TRBV5-6 to TRBJ2-3; D is unclear. V lost 4 bases and J lost 2, with 14 bases in between. The CDR3 runs to 15 residues. Germline CDR1 reads SGHDT; CDR2 reads YYEEEE.

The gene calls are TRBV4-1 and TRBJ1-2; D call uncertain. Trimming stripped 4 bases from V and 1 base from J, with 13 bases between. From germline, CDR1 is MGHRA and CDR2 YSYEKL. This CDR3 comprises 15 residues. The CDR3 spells CASSPLSGSNYGYTF. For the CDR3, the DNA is TGCGCCAGCAGCCCGCTCTCGGGAAGTAACTATGGCTACACCTTC.

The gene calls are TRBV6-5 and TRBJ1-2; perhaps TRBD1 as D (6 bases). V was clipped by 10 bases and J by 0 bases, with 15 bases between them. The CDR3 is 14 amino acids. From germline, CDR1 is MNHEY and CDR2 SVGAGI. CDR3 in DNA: TGTGCCACAAAAGGGGGATACGCTAACTATGGCTACACCTTC. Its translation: CATKGGYANYGYTF.

The CDR3 DNA reads TGTGCCTGGGAGGCCGGGACTAGCGGGGTGGGTCAGTTCTTC. Protein product: CAWEAGTSGVGQFF. This rearrangement joins TRBV30 to TRBJ2-1; 13 nucleotides match TRBD2. Germline CDR1 is GTSNPN and CDR2 is SVGIG (reference sequence). Trimming cost V 5 bases and J 13 bases; bases outside gene matches: 11. The CDR3 is 14 residues long.

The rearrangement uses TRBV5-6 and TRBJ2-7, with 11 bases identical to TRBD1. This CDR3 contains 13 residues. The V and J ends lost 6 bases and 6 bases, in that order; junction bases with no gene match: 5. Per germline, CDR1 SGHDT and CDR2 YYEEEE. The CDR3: CASTSGQGVEQYF. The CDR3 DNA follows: TGTGCCAGCACCTCGGGACAGGGGGTCGAGCAGTACTTC.

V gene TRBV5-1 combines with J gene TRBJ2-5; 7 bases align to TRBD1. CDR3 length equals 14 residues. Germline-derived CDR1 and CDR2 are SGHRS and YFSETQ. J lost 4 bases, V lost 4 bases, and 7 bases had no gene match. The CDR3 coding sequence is TGCGCCAGCAGCACTGAGACAGGGAGAGAGACCCAGTACTTC. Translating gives CASSTETGRETQYF.

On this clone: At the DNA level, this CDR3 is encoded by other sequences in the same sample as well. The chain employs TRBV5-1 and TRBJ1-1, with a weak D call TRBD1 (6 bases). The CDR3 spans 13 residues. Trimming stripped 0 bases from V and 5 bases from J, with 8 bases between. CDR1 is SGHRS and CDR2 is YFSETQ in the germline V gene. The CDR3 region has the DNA TGCGCCAGCAGCTTGGAAGGGGGGACTGAAGCTTTCTTT. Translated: CASSLEGGTEAFF.

The CDR3 nucleotides are TGTGCCAGCAGCCCCCATGGCAGGGGTGGCACTGAAGCTTTCTTT. Translated, it gives CASSPHGRGGTEAFF. The rearrangement links TRBV6-5 to TRBJ1-1; possible D gene TRBD1, 6 bases. CDR3 length: 15 amino acids. V was trimmed by 6 bases and J by 4 bases, leaving 18 bases between them. The germline CDR1 and CDR2 sequences are MNHEY and SVGAGI.

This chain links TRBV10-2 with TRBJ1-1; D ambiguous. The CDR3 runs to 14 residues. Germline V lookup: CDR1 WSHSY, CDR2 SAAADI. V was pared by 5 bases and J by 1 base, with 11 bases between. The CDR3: CASSPGRWNTEAFF. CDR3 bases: TGCGCCAGCAGTCCCGGACGGTGGAACACTGAAGCTTTCTTT.

The CDR3 DNA sequence: TGCGCCAGCAGCCAAGATTACTCTTACAATGAGCAGTTCTTC. Translated, it gives CASSQDYSYNEQFF. The gene calls are TRBV4-1 and TRBJ2-1, with D unclear. Germline-derived CDR1 and CDR2 are MGHRA and YSYEKL. The CDR3 loop spans 14 amino acids. Trimming cost V 0 bases and J 4 bases, with 7 bases left between them.

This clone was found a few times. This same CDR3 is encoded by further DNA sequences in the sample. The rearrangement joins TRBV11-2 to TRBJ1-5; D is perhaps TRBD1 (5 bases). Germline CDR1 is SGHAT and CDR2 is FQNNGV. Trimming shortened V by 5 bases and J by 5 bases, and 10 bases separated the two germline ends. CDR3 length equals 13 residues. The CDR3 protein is CASSPGLDQPQHF. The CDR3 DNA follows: TGTGCCAGCAGCCCGGGACTGGATCAGCCCCAGCATTTT. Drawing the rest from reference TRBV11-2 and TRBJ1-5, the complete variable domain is EAGVAQSPRYKIIEKRQSVAFWCNPISGHATLYWYQQILGQGPKLLIQFQNNGVVDDSQLPKDRFSAERLKGVDSTLKIQPAKLEDSAVYLCASSPGLDQPQHFGDGTRLSIL.

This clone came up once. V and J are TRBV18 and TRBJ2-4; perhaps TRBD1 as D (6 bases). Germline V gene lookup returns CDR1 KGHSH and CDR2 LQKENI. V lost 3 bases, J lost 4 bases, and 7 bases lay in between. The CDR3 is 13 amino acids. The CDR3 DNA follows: TGTGCCAGCTCACCGGGACAAAAAAACATTCAGTACTTC. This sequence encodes CASSPGQKNIQYF.

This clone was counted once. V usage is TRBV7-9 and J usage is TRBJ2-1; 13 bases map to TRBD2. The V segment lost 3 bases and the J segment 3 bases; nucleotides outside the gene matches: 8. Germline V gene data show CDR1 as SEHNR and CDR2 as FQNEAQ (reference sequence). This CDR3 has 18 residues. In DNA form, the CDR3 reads TGTGCCAGCAGCTTCTACCGGACTAGCGGGAGTAGCTACAATGAGCAGTTCTTC. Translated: CASSFYRTSGSSYNEQFF.

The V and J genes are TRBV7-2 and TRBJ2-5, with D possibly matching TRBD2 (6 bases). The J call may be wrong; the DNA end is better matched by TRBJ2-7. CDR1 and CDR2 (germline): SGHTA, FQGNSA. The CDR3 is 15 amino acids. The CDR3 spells CASSSRAGGAYEQYF. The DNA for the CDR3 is TGTGCCAGCAGCTCAAGGGCTGGCGGGGCCTACGAGCAGTACTTC.

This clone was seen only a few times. The CDR3 sequence is CASSLYLQETQYF. The CDR3 bases are TGTGCCAGCAGCTTATACCTCCAAGAGACCCAGTACTTC. J is TRBJ2-5 and V is TRBV5-6; D ambiguous. Germline V gene lookup returns CDR1 SGHDT and CDR2 YYEEEE. The V end lost 2 bases, the J end lost 1 base, and 6 bases lay between the germline ends. The length of the CDR3 is 13 residues.

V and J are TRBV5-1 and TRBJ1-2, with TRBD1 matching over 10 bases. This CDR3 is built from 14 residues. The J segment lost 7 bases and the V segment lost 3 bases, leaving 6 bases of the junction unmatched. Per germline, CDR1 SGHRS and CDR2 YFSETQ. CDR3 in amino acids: CASSSTGQGFGYTF. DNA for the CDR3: TGCGCCAGCAGCTCGACGGGACAGGGGTTTGGCTACACCTTC.

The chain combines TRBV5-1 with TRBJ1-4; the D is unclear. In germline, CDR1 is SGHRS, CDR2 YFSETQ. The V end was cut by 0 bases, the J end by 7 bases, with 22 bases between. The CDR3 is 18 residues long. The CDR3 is CASSLEGRPSDTFEKLFF. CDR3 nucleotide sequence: TGCGCCAGCAGCTTGGAAGGCAGGCCCTCAGACACTTTTGAAAAACTGTTTTTT.

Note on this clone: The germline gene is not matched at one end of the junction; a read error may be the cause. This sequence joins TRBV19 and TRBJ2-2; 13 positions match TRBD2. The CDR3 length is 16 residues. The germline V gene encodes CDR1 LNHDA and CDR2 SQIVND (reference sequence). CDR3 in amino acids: CAIGTSGVRNTGELFF. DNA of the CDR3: TGTGCCATTGGGACTAGCGGGGTACGGAACACCGGAGAGCTGTTTTTT.

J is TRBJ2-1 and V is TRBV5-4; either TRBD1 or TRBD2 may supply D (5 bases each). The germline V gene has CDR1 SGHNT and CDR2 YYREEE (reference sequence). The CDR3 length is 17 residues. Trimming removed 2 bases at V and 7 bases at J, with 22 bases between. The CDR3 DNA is TGTGCCAGCAGCTTAGGGGTGACACTAGGGCTCGGGAATGAGCAGTTCTTC. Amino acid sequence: CASSLGVTLGLGNEQFF.

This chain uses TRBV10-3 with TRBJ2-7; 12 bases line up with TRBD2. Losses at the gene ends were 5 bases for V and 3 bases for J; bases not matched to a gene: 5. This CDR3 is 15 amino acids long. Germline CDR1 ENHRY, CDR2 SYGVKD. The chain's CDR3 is CAISTWTSGDYEQYF. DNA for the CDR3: TGTGCCATCAGTACCTGGACTAGCGGGGACTACGAGCAGTACTTC.